This note documents a single T cell receptor (beta chain) sequence. The record originates from a study of blood T cell repertoires in COVID-19. Study at large: The origin of the acute and convalescent COVID-19 samples was the United States, Italy and Spain. PBMCs, B-cell-depleted T cells, or T cells provided the cDNA or gDNA that made up the material.

CDR1 and CDR2 from the germline V gene are SEHNR and FQNEAQ (reference sequence). This CDR3 is built from 15 residues. The germline V and J ends were trimmed by 1 base and 1 base, with 8 bases remaining between them. Authors' analysis steps: Reference gene primer amplification in the assay estimated nucleated cell counts. Repertoires were generated with immunoSEQ multiplex PCR, while TCRdb's copy carries only in-frame clones and drops some. From that table come the V and J calls and clone size; the DNA was used to work out D and trimming. The sample lists tens of thousands of clones; 89% were seen once.

Sample: peripheral blood. The gene calls are TRBV7-9 and TRBJ1-5; TRBD1 might be the D (6 bases). This receptor was identified in a woman aged 70-85 years with acute or convalescent COVID-19. The CDR3 DNA is TGTGCCAGCAGCTTAGGGACAGCAAGCAATCAGCCCCAGCATTTT. It is translated as CASSLGTASNQPQHF.